Sequencing of this T cell receptor (beta chain) was carried out in a study of T-cell reconstitution after alpha-beta-depleted transplantation in children. Preparation of the TCRbeta library was carried out with unique molecular identifiers. TCRdb processed the PCR reads anew with MiXCR; each CDR3 protein has one entry. The sample lists 240,000 or so distinct CDR3 sequences, more than 10% occurring once. V trimming: 0 bases; J trimming: 3 bases; junction bases outside the gene matches: 9. Germline CDR1 is SGHDT and CDR2 is YYEEEE. The CDR3 contains 18 residues. This receptor was identified in a human donor who donated a stem cell graft to a child with acute lymphoblastic leukemia. The chain employs TRBV5-6 and TRBJ2-3; 11 nucleotides line up with TRBD2. The specimen was PBMCs from the stem cell graft donor, collected from the stem cell graft. The CDR3 DNA follows: TGTGCCAGCAGCTTGGATTCGACTAGCGGGGTAAGGACAGATACGCAGTATTTT. Translated: CASSLDSTSGVRTDTQYF.